These 9 T cell receptor beta chains were sequenced from one sample in a study of cytomegalovirus exposure and HLA in healthy donors. Researchers ran the PCR with 60 Vbeta and 13 Jbeta primers. Profiling relied on immunoSEQ multiplex PCR, and the TCRdb table lists in-frame clones only, not all of them. The repertoire holds fewer than 250,000 clones, with over 60% as singletons. Sequencing was performed on PBMCs. These receptors all stem from a middle-aged woman in good health and CMV-seronegative.

The gene calls are TRBV7-2 and TRBJ1-4; 7 bases map to TRBD1. Germline V gene data show CDR1 as SGHTA and CDR2 as FQGNSA. This CDR3 has 16 residues. V shed 5 bases, J shed 0 bases, and the junction held 6 bases outside the gene matches. The CDR3 loop is CASSLRGPATNEKLFF. The CDR3 region has the DNA TGTGCCAGCAGCCTAAGGGGGCCTGCAACTAATGAAAAACTGTTTTTT.

CDR3 DNA sequence: TGTGCCACCAGCAGAGATGGCCACCAACCCAACTATGGCTACACCTTC. Residues: CATSRDGHQPNYGYTF. This chain connects TRBV15 to TRBJ1-2; D is unclear. In germline, CDR1 is LNHNV, CDR2 YYDKDF (reference sequence). CDR3 length: 16 residues. Trimming stripped 0 bases from V and 2 bases from J, with 13 bases between.

The chain recombines TRBV6-1 with TRBJ1-1; D might be TRBD1 (6 bases). CDR1 and CDR2 from the germline V gene are MNHNS and SASEGT. There are 11 residues in the CDR3. CDR3 amino acids: CGGGRRTEAFF. The CDR3 DNA reads TGTGGGGGGGGCCGTAGGACTGAAGCTTTCTTT.

The chain joins TRBV30 to TRBJ1-6; D gene ambiguous. Trimming stripped 2 bases from V and 1 base from J, with 15 bases between. Germline V gene data show CDR1 as GTSNPN and CDR2 as SVGIG (reference sequence). This CDR3 comprises 17 residues. CDR3 nucleotide sequence: TGTGCCTGGAGTCCATCCTCCCTCAGATCCTATAATTCACCCCTCCACTTT. This codes for CAWSPSSLRSYNSPLHF.

The rearrangement uses TRBV7-2 and TRBJ1-4; 11 bases align to TRBD1. Germline CDR1 is SGHTA and CDR2 is FQGNSA. V gave up 5 bases and J gave up 10 bases; unmatched junction bases: 3. The CDR3 runs to 13 residues. CDR3 in amino acids: CASSRGTGGKLFF. CDR3 bases: TGTGCCAGCAGCCGGGGGACAGGGGGAAAACTGTTTTTT. The whole variable domain, filled in from reference TRBV7-2 and TRBJ1-4, reads GAGVSQSPSNKVTEKGKDVELRCDPISGHTALYWYRQSLGQGLEFLIYFQGNSAPDKSGLPSDRFSAERTGGSVSTLTIQRTQQEDSAVYLCASSRGTGGKLFFGSGTQLSVL.

The chain uses TRBV5-1 and TRBJ2-1; no definite D call. There are 15 residues in the CDR3. V was clipped by 2 bases and J by 2 bases, with 11 bases between them. Germline lookup yields CDR1 SGHRS and CDR2 YFSETQ. CDR3 coding DNA: TGCGCCAGCAGCTTAGGCCTAGATGCCTACAATGAGCAGTTCTTC. Protein sequence: CASSLGLDAYNEQFF.

This clone came up a few times. The same CDR3 can be traced to other DNA sequences in this sample. The genes are TRBV9 and TRBJ1-2; D possibly corresponds to TRBD1 (6 bases). The germline V and J ends were trimmed by 0 bases and 4 bases, with 10 bases remaining between them. CDR3 size: 14 residues. Germline CDR1 is SGDLS and CDR2 is YYNGEE. The CDR3 sequence is CASSVAQDSYGYTF. The CDR3 DNA sequence: TGTGCCAGCAGCGTAGCTCAGGACAGCTATGGCTACACCTTC.

The J gene is TRBJ1-1, the V gene TRBV7-9; no definite D call. The CDR3 runs 16 residues. V was shortened by 3 bases and J by 4 bases, with 18 bases between the two germline ends. From germline, CDR1 is SEHNR and CDR2 FQNEAQ (reference sequence). The CDR3 sequence is CASSFQPASRSTEAFF. CDR3 nucleotide sequence: TGTGCCAGCAGCTTCCAACCGGCCTCCCGGAGCACTGAAGCTTTCTTT.

This chain links TRBV7-2 with TRBJ1-1; 7 nucleotides agree with TRBD1. Germline V gene data show CDR1 as SGHTA and CDR2 as FQGNSA. CDR3 size: 12 residues. The trim removed 9 bases at V and 5 bases at J, leaving 6 bases unmatched. The CDR3 region is CASRQGKTEAFF. As DNA, the CDR3 is TGTGCCAGTCGACAGGGAAAGACTGAAGCTTTCTTT.